What follows is one T cell receptor (beta chain) and its context. The data derive from a study of blood T cell repertoires in COVID-19. Study details: T cells, B-cell-depleted T cells, or PBMCs supplied cDNA or gDNA.

Produced via immunoSEQ multiplex PCR; TCRdb's table is partial and in-frame only. Altogether 200,000 or so clones are present, about 80% being singletons, with the ten largest covering 6% to 8%. In germline, CDR1 is KGHSH, CDR2 LQKENI. V was pared by 0 bases and J by 2 bases, with 8 bases between. The CDR3 loop spans 14 amino acids. Sequences were obtained from peripheral blood. The chain employs TRBV18 and TRBJ2-7; perhaps TRBD2 as D (5 bases). The TCR sequence derives from a human donor with acute or convalescent COVID-19. The donor label of this sample is uncertain. CDR3 sequence: CASSPPGNTYEQYF. CDR3 in DNA: TGTGCCAGCTCACCACCCGGGAACACCTACGAGCAGTACTTC.